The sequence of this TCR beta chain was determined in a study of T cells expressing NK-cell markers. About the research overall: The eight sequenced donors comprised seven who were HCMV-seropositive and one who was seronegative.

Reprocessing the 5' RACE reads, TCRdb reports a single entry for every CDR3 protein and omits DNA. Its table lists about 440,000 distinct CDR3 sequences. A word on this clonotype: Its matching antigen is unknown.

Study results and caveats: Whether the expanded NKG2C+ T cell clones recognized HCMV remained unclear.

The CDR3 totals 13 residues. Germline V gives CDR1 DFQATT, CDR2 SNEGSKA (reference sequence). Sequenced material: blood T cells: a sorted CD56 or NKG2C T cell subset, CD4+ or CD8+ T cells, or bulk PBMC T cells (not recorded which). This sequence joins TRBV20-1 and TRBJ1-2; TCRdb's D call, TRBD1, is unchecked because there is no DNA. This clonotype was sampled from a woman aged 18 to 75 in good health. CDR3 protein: CSATGTVGYGYTF.